One sample yielded the 8 T cell receptor beta chains listed below, sequenced in a study of T cell responses to AZD1222 COVID-19 vaccine. The table came from immunoSEQ multiplex PCR; TCRdb's copy has only in-frame clones and leaves some out. The sample lists over 150,000 clones, around 90% occurring once. The sequences come from peripheral blood, collected on day 0 of AZD1222 vaccination. The origin of the receptors is an adult in good health.

This chain connects TRBV18 to TRBJ1-4; possibly TRBD1 for D (6 bases). Trimming stripped 3 bases from V and 4 bases from J, with 12 bases between. The CDR3 runs to 15 residues. Germline V gene sequence: CDR1 KGHSH, CDR2 LQKENI. CDR3 sequence reads: CASSPLGAGNEKLFF. The CDR3 DNA follows: TGTGCCAGCTCACCTTTGGGGGCAGGTAATGAAAAACTGTTTTTT.

This clone was seen only once. The chain is built from TRBV5-1 and TRBJ1-1, with D hard to call. Germline V gene sequence: CDR1 SGHRS, CDR2 YFSETQ. The V and J ends lost 4 bases and 0 bases respectively, with 10 bases between them. CDR3 length equals 14 residues. CDR3 sequence: CASSLGILNTEAFF. CDR3 nucleotide sequence: TGCGCCAGCAGCCTAGGGATCCTGAACACTGAAGCTTTCTTT.

DNA for the CDR3: TGCGCCAGCAGCTTGGGTTCCAGGTACGAGCAGTACTTC. Translated: CASSLGSRYEQYF. The rearrangement uses TRBV5-1 and TRBJ2-7, with D hard to call. This CDR3 has 13 amino acids. CDR1 and CDR2 (germline): SGHRS, YFSETQ. Between the trimmed V and J ends, which lost 0 bases and 4 bases, there was a span of 8 bases.

The chain uses TRBV25-1 and TRBJ2-1; 7 bases match TRBD2. The junction had 19 bases not matched to a gene; V was cut back by 5 bases and J by 9 bases. This CDR3 is built from 17 residues. CDR1 MGHDK and CDR2 SYGVNS come from the germline V gene. The CDR3 spells CASSTKTAGEEFSEQFF. The CDR3 DNA reads as TGTGCCAGCAGTACCAAAACGGCGGGAGAAGAGTTTAGTGAGCAGTTCTTC. Variable domain in full (rest from reference TRBV25-1 and TRBJ2-1): EADIYQTPRYLVIGTGKKITLECSQTMGHDKMYWYQQDPGMELHLIHYSYGVNSTEKGDLSSESTVSRIRTEHFPLTLESARPSHTSQYLCASSTKTAGEEFSEQFFGPGTRLTVL.

The chain uses TRBV6-5 and TRBJ2-7; 14 bases agree with TRBD2. V shed 4 bases and J 2 bases; nucleotides not matched to a gene: 4. Germline V gene data show CDR1 as MNHEY and CDR2 as SVGAGI. The CDR3 runs to 16 residues. CDR3 sequence: CASSFRTSGRTYEQYF. CDR3 coding DNA: TGTGCCAGCAGTTTCCGGACTAGCGGGAGGACCTACGAGCAGTACTTC.

This clone was observed a single time. The chain links TRBV2 to TRBJ1-2, with a possible D match to TRBD1 (6 bases). V was pared by 5 bases and J by 7 bases, with 20 bases between. CDR1 and CDR2 (germline): SNHLY, FYNNEI. The CDR3 consists of 15 residues. The CDR3 here is CASSNQRGAITGYTF. The CDR3 region has the DNA TGTGCCAGCAGTAATCAGAGGGGGGCTATAACTGGCTACACCTTC.

The CDR3 nucleotides read TGTGCCAGCAGTTACAGGGCAGGCGCCACGGTCTACGAGCAGTACTTC. It specifies CASSYRAGATVYEQYF. The chain recombines TRBV6-5 with TRBJ2-7; no clear D. The length of the CDR3 is 16 residues. Germline V lookup: CDR1 MNHEY, CDR2 SVGAGI. Trimming left V 2 bases short and J 3 bases short, with 17 bases between.

Remarks on this clone: Just one base apart from a much larger clone, this may be a read error. The rearrangement uses TRBV11-3 and TRBJ2-1; D is possibly TRBD2 (6 bases). V was cut by 5 bases and J by 4 bases, with 9 bases left in between. CDR3 size: 13 residues. Looked up from germline, CDR1 is SGHNT and CDR2 is YENEEA. CDR3 sequence: CASSPGLYNEQFF. The CDR3 nucleotides read TGTGCCAGCAGCCCGGGACTGTACAATGAGCAGTTCTTC.